The clone carrying this T cell receptor beta chain was counted at least ten times. This record belongs to a study of identical twins. One entry per CDR3 protein, called by TCRdb with MiXCR from the 5' RACE reads. The data show about 720,000 distinct CDR3 sequences, roughly 18% seen once. Trimming took off 5 bases at V and 4 bases at J, with 16 bases between the two ends. This CDR3 comprises 15 residues. From germline, CDR1 is MNHGY and CDR2 SAAAGT. The same sample was also studied in work on T cells expressing NK-cell markers.

The chain has TRBV6-8 and TRBJ2-3, with D unresolved. The sample comprised PBMCs. This receptor was identified in a woman under 30 in good health. CDR3 nucleotides: TGTGCCAGCAGTGGGTTGGCTAGTCGTGCAGATACGCAGTATTTT. This encodes CASSGLASRADTQYF.